The T cell receptor (beta chain) under discussion was sequenced for a study of cytomegalovirus exposure and HLA in healthy donors. Profiled with immunoSEQ multiplex PCR; TCRdb holds only in-frame clones, not every one. In the table there are roughly 150,000 clones, almost 85% of which are singletons. Note on this clone: Its target is not known.

Germline V CDR1 and CDR2: ENHRY, SYGVKD. The CDR3 sequence is 16 residues long. Deletions cut 0 bases from V and 3 bases from J, with 12 bases between. Among the approximately 130 subjects of the validation cohort, separate from the approximately 660-subject first cohort, were the donors. Study observations and caveats: Among TCR beta chains, those listed as cytomegalovirus-associated numbered over 150. Most TCR sequences were uncommon, yet certain public TCRs appeared in many donors. The CMV antigen specificity of three CMV-associated chains was confirmed through in vitro analysis.

This chain links TRBV10-3 with TRBJ2-1; a weak D match, TRBD2 (7 bases). Material: PBMCs. This sequence originates from a young man in good health and CMV-seropositive. The CDR3 spells CAISESRGGNYNEQFF. CDR3 coding DNA: TGTGCCATCAGTGAGTCTAGGGGGGGGAACTACAATGAGCAGTTCTTC.